The 30 T cell receptor beta chains reported below all come from one sample, sequenced in a study of early T cells in non-severe SARS-CoV-2 infection. TCRdb independently ran MiXCR on the 5' RACE reads; one entry per CDR3 protein. The sample lists roughly 66,000 distinct CDR3 sequences, approximately 9.2% occurring once. Material for sequencing was whole blood. The receptor set was obtained from an adult who was a healthcare worker with PCR-confirmed SARS-CoV-2 infection or an uninfected control (not recorded which).

The chain has TRBV7-3 and TRBJ2-1, with 7 bases lining up with TRBD1. The V gene end was trimmed by 4 bases and the J gene end by 0 bases; junction bases not matched to a gene: 3. This CDR3 comprises 15 residues. Looked up from germline, CDR1 is SGHTA and CDR2 is FQGTGA. In DNA, the CDR3 is TGTGCCAGCAGCTATACAGGGGTCTCCTACAATGAGCAGTTCTTC. As protein: CASSYTGVSYNEQFF.

This clonotype was counted ten times or more. This chain links TRBV20-1 with TRBJ2-1, with D uncertain. The CDR3 totals 17 residues. In germline, CDR1 is DFQATT, CDR2 SNEGSKA (reference sequence). Trimming removed 3 bases at V and 3 bases at J, with 21 bases between. DNA of the CDR3: TGCAGTGCTAGGGCCCCCCCGGTAGGGCCGGGCTACAATGAGCAGTTCTTC. Translating it yields CSARAPPVGPGYNEQFF.

The V gene is TRBV9, the J gene TRBJ2-2, with TRBD2 matching over 9 bases. The germline gives CDR1 SGDLS, CDR2 YYNGEE. The J segment lost 0 bases and the V segment lost 0 bases, leaving 3 bases of the junction unmatched. There are 17 residues in the CDR3. The CDR3 DNA sequence: TGTGCCAGCAGCGTAGCTGGACTAGCGCCGAACACCGGGGAGCTGTTTTTT. As protein: CASSVAGLAPNTGELFF.

The chain employs TRBV7-9 and TRBJ2-7; 9 bases agree with TRBD1. The J segment lost 3 bases and the V segment lost 5 bases, leaving 5 bases of the junction unmatched. Per the germline V gene, CDR1 is SEHNR and CDR2 is FQNEAQ (reference sequence). CDR3 size: 14 residues. The CDR3 here is CASSPRTGDYEQYF. The CDR3 DNA is TGTGCCAGCAGCCCTAGGACAGGGGACTACGAGCAGTACTTC.

This clonotype was counted at least ten times. The CDR3 region has the DNA TGTGCCAGCAGCCTGCTTGGGAGAGACGCGCAGTTCTTC. This gives the protein CASSLLGRDAQFF. The chain links TRBV7-8 to TRBJ2-1, with D perhaps TRBD2 (5 bases). The CDR3 totals 13 residues. Trimming removed 5 bases from V and 12 bases from J, with 17 bases in between. Germline loops: CDR1 SGHVS, CDR2 FQNEAQ.

This clonotype was counted ten times or more. The chain has TRBV7-3 and TRBJ2-1; possible D gene TRBD2, 6 bases. Germline V CDR1 and CDR2: SGHTA, FQGTGA. The CDR3 totals 15 residues. V shed 4 bases and J shed 8 bases, with 18 bases lying between them. The DNA for the CDR3 is TGTGCCAGCAGCTCGGTTAAGACTAGTATTGATGAGCAGTTCTTC. Its translation is CASSSVKTSIDEQFF.

This clonotype was detected many times. The genes are TRBV7-6 and TRBJ2-7, with D unclear. The ends were cut back, 4 bases at V and 0 bases at J, with 7 bases in the middle. CDR1 is SGHVS and CDR2 is FNYEAQ in the germline V gene. CDR3 size: 13 residues. CDR3 residues: CASSSYSSYEQYF. In nucleotides, the CDR3 is TGTGCCAGCAGCTCCTACAGCTCCTACGAGCAGTACTTC.

This clonotype was counted many times. Its ends do not fully match the called genes, so a read error is possible. The chain combines TRBV20-1 with TRBJ2-2; TRBD2 is a possible D gene (5 bases). The CDR3 has 13 residues. Germline-derived CDR1 and CDR2 are DFQATT and SNEGSKA (reference sequence). CDR3 nucleotide sequence: TGCAGTGCACGAGGGTTGGGCACCGGGGAGCAGTTTTTT. It specifies CSARGLGTGEQFF.

In this sample, this clonotype turned up a few times. The V gene is TRBV21-1, the J gene TRBJ1-5; the table's D call TRBD1 went unverified against the DNA. TRBV21-1 represents a pseudogene. The CDR3 extends over 15 amino acids. CDR3 DNA sequence: TGTGCCAGCAGCAAAGCCGGGACAGGAGGTCAGCCCCAGCATTTT. Amino acids: CASSKAGTGGQPQHF.

J is TRBJ2-4 and V is TRBV3-1; no clear D. CDR3 length: 14 amino acids. The ends were cut back, 0 bases at V and 9 bases at J, with 12 bases in the middle. The germline gives CDR1 LGHDT, CDR2 YNNKEL (reference sequence). The CDR3 bases are TGTGCCAGCAGCCAAGAGACCACCAGAGGCATTCAGTACTTC. The encoded protein is CASSQETTRGIQYF.

Relative to its sample, this clonotype is large. The CDR3 reads CSVEDPRSGSYEQYF. CDR3 bases: TGCAGCGTTGAAGATCCGAGGAGCGGATCCTACGAGCAGTACTTC. The J gene is TRBJ2-7, the V gene TRBV29-1; TRBD2 might be the D (5 bases). The CDR3 covers 15 residues. The V end was cut by 0 bases, the J end by 1 base, with 13 bases between. Germline lookup yields CDR1 SQVTM and CDR2 ANQGSEA.

This clonotype was seen a few times. The chain uses TRBV2 and TRBJ2-1; TRBD2 matches at 7 bases. Germline trimming cut 4 bases from V and 13 bases from J; bases unmatched to any gene: 4. This CDR3 spans 11 amino acids. Germline assignment: CDR1 SNHLY and CDR2 FYNNEI. The CDR3 DNA reads TGTGCCAGCAGTGCGGAGCGGGACCAGTTCTTC. The encoded protein is CASSAERDQFF.

The CDR3 bases are TGTGCCAGCAGTCCCCATTTGGGGGCTGGTTACAATGAGCAGTTCTTC. Its protein product is CASSPHLGAGYNEQFF. The V and J genes are TRBV6-2 or TRBV6-3 and TRBJ2-1, with TRBD1 as a possible D gene (6 bases). V was clipped by 5 bases and J by 4 bases, with 18 bases between them. Germline V gene data show CDR1 as MNHEY and CDR2 as SVGEGT. This CDR3 is built from 16 residues.

There are a few counts of this clonotype. The J gene is TRBJ1-5, the V gene TRBV3-1; D is undetermined. The CDR3 has 14 residues. Trimming took off 5 bases at V and 0 bases at J, with 8 bases between the two ends. The germline V gene encodes CDR1 LGHDT and CDR2 YNNKEL (reference sequence). The CDR3, as DNA: TGTGCCAGCAGCTACGGGGTTAGCAATCAGCCCCAGCATTTT. This codes for CASSYGVSNQPQHF.

This clonotype was recorded at least ten times. The J gene is TRBJ2-1, the V gene TRBV10-2; TRBD1 matches 8 bases. Germline CDR1 reads WSHSY; CDR2 reads SAAADI. With 2 bases clipped from V and 4 bases from J, the junction kept 4 bases outside the gene matches. This CDR3 comprises 15 residues. CDR3 region: CASSEAGGEYNEQFF. The CDR3 nucleotides read TGCGCCAGCAGTGAGGCAGGGGGCGAGTACAATGAGCAGTTCTTC.

This clonotype has a handful of counts. The chain links TRBV6-5 to TRBJ2-2; no definite D call. Per germline, CDR1 MNHEY and CDR2 SVGAGI. V lost 0 bases to trimming and J lost 5 bases, with 16 bases between them. The CDR3 loop spans 17 amino acids. DNA for the CDR3: TGTGCCAGCAGTTACTCCCGAGACACGATAAGAACCGGGGAGCTGTTTTTT. It specifies CASSYSRDTIRTGELFF.

This clonotype showed up many times. In nucleotides, the CDR3 is TGTGCCAGCAGCCAAGATTATTCGAGCACCGGGGAGCTGTTTTTT. It yields the protein CASSQDYSSTGELFF. This chain connects TRBV3-1 to TRBJ2-2, with D hard to call. The V and J ends lost 0 bases and 4 bases respectively, with 9 bases between them. The CDR3 contains 15 residues. In germline, CDR1 is LGHDT, CDR2 YNNKEL (reference sequence).

This clonotype occurred a few times. This chain links TRBV29-1 with TRBJ1-1; maybe TRBD1 (6 bases). CDR3 length: 15 amino acids. Germline V gene sequence: CDR1 SQVTM, CDR2 ANQGSEA. Trimming left V 4 bases short and J 3 bases short, with 18 bases between. The CDR3 DNA reads as TGCAGCGTTGGGCGGGGGCCAGGGAGGGACACTGAAGCTTTCTTT. Translated, it gives CSVGRGPGRDTEAFF.

This clonotype occurred many times. The gene calls are TRBV18 and TRBJ1-5; no definite D call. The CDR3 has 16 residues. V lost 1 base to trimming and J lost 2 bases, with 12 bases between them. The germline V gene has CDR1 KGHSH and CDR2 LQKENI. The CDR3 reads CASSPQMAQGNQPQHF. The CDR3 DNA is TGTGCCAGCTCACCACAAATGGCTCAGGGCAATCAGCCCCAGCATTTT.

This clonotype was picked up many times. The V gene is TRBV6-2 or TRBV6-3, the J gene TRBJ2-5; D may be TRBD2 (6 bases). This CDR3 spans 13 amino acids. V was pared by 2 bases and J by 5 bases, with 9 bases between. Germline CDR1 is MNHEY and CDR2 is SVGEGT. The CDR3 nucleotides are TGTGCCAGCAGTTACCTAGCGAGGGAGACCCAGTACTTC. It specifies CASSYLARETQYF.

This clonotype was counted ten times or more. This chain uses TRBV5-1 with TRBJ2-3, with 7 nucleotides matching TRBD2. The CDR3 sequence is 15 residues long. Germline loops: CDR1 SGHRS, CDR2 YFSETQ. The V and J ends lost 2 bases and 3 bases, in that order; junction bases with no gene match: 6. CDR3: CASSLRERDTDTQYF. For the CDR3, the DNA is TGCGCCAGCAGCTTACGGGAGCGGGATACAGATACGCAGTATTTT.

The chain is built from TRBV20-1 and TRBJ2-1; 8 nucleotides agree with TRBD2. CDR3 size: 16 residues. Per the germline V gene, CDR1 is DFQATT and CDR2 is SNEGSKA (reference sequence). Unmatched junction bases numbered 11, after V lost 0 bases and J lost 7 bases. The CDR3: CSARDPNGRAGNEQFF. Here the CDR3 DNA reads TGCAGTGCTAGAGATCCAAACGGGAGGGCCGGTAATGAGCAGTTCTTC.

This clonotype was observed a handful of times. The chain recombines TRBV21-1 with TRBJ2-7. TRBV21-1 is a pseudogene segment. The CDR3 covers 10 residues. This CDR3 is CASSIREQYF. Written as DNA, the CDR3 is TGTGCCAGCAGCATAAGGGAGCAGTACTTC.

This chain connects TRBV4-2 to TRBJ2-3; D unclear. Germline V lookup: CDR1 LGHNA, CDR2 YNFKEQ. This CDR3 contains 18 residues. Trimming removed 0 bases at V and 0 bases at J, with 16 bases between. The CDR3 bases are TGTGCCAGCAGCCAAGAGGGATATGGAAGCGCCAGCACAGATACGCAGTATTTT. Protein product: CASSQEGYGSASTDTQYF.

This clonotype has only a few counts. The chain couples TRBV7-3 to TRBJ2-1, with TRBD2 identical over 10 bases. The CDR3 covers 15 residues. After removal of 4 bases from V and 7 bases from J, the junction contained 7 bases not matched to a gene. Germline V gene sequence: CDR1 SGHTA, CDR2 FQGTGA. The CDR3: CASSSSGSPLNEQFF. CDR3 DNA: TGTGCCAGCAGCTCTAGCGGGAGTCCTCTTAATGAGCAGTTCTTC.

This clonotype occurred many times. This chain joins TRBV7-2 and TRBJ2-1; D could derive from TRBD1 or TRBD2 (5 bases each). Trimming shortened V by 4 bases and J by 6 bases, and 10 bases separated the two germline ends. Germline CDR1 is SGHTA and CDR2 is FQGNSA. The CDR3 is made up of 13 amino acids. Here the CDR3 reads CASSSRDGNEQFF. The CDR3 nucleotides are TGTGCCAGCAGCTCCCGGGACGGCAATGAGCAGTTCTTC.

The rearrangement uses TRBV20-1 and TRBJ1-4; TRBD1 might be the D (5 bases). CDR3 size: 12 residues. CDR1 and CDR2 (germline): DFQATT, SNEGSKA (reference sequence). V was cut by 3 bases and J by 7 bases, with 9 bases left in between. CDR3 amino acids: CSASWGFEKLFF. CDR3 in DNA: TGCAGTGCTAGTTGGGGGTTTGAAAAACTGTTTTTT.

This clonotype was detected ten times or more. The chain joins TRBV27 to TRBJ1-6; D uncertain. The CDR3 spans 14 residues. V lost 3 bases and J 7 bases, leaving 10 bases between the germline ends. Germline loops: CDR1 MNHEY, CDR2 SMNVEV (reference sequence). The CDR3 region has the DNA TGTGCCAGCAGTTTTAGCGGGGTAAATTCACCCCTCCACTTT. Translated: CASSFSGVNSPLHF.

The table lists this clonotype with a few counts. The V call is TRBV2, the J call TRBJ1-4, with D possibly TRBD1 on 5 matching bases. This CDR3 contains 14 residues. Looked up from germline, CDR1 is SNHLY and CDR2 is FYNNEI. V was shortened by 6 bases and J by 8 bases, with 16 bases between the two germline ends. The CDR3 here is CASSRHGGGEKLFF. CDR3 in DNA: TGTGCCAGCAGCCGACATGGGGGTGGGGAAAAACTGTTTTTT.

The table lists this clonotype with a few counts. This chain connects TRBV12-3 or TRBV12-4 to TRBJ2-2; possibly TRBD1 for D (5 bases). V was cut by 5 bases and J by 4 bases, with 14 bases left in between. CDR3 length equals 15 residues. CDR3 sequence: CASSPPTGVTGELFF. In DNA form, the CDR3 reads TGTGCCAGCAGTCCACCCACAGGAGTCACCGGGGAGCTGTTTTTT.